This T cell receptor beta chain was obtained from a study of CD8+CD57+ T cells in acquired aplastic anemia. General study points: Patients and controls shared about 30 CD8+ CDR3 sequences, which appeared highly expressed in patients and within their immunodominant clones. Patients did not significantly differ from controls in CD8+ Simpson's diversity.

Comment on this clonotype: Its target is not known.

Trimming cost V 5 bases and J 2 bases; bases outside gene matches: 12. Germline V gene lookup returns CDR1 SGHAT and CDR2 FQDESV (reference sequence). The CDR3 consists of 16 residues. Sequencing involved patients with CD8+CD57+ cell expansion previously shown by flow cytometry. The diagnosis in all patients was severe acquired aplastic anemia. The blood sampling took place in patients who had so far received no therapy. Genomic DNA acted as the template from which TCR beta VDJ combination and CDR3 sequence profiling were carried out. TCRdb independently ran MiXCR on the reads; one entry per CDR3 protein. The sample carries about 180,000 distinct CDR3 sequences, 50% to 65% recorded once.

The receptor was derived from a human donor with aplastic anemia. V gene TRBV11-1 combines with J gene TRBJ2-7; the match to TRBD1 covers 7 bases. The sequenced sample consisted of sorted CD4+, CD8+, or CD8+CD57+ T cells (not recorded which) from PBMCs. CDR3 residues: CASSPGTGTVTYEQYF. CDR3 nucleotide sequence: TGTGCCAGCAGCCCAGGGACCGGGACAGTAACCTACGAGCAGTACTTC.